A selection of T cell receptor beta chains follows, all from one sample in a study of T cell repertoires in cytomegalovirus infection. One entry per CDR3 protein, called by TCRdb with MiXCR from the reads. The data contain approximately 49,000 distinct CDR3 sequences, 20% of them singletons. For these TCRs, the target antigens are not known. The sample consisted of CD8+ T cells from cultured PBMCs, taken from culture after CMV antigen stimulation. These receptors were obtained from a human donor in good health (CMV status not recorded). Some clones in this sample may be carry-over from other donors' samples. Both conserved end residues are part of each CDR3. A D gene is named only where the DNA matches it firmly. Clone size appears in some rows only: once, few, many, or a class for an expanded clone.

v_gene	d_gene	j_gene	abundance	CDR3nt	CDR3aa
TRBV19	TRBD2	TRBJ2-4	-	TGTGCCAGTCGAGACTTTAGCGGGAGAAAGGACAAAAACATTCAGTACTTC	CASRDFSGRKDKNIQYF
TRBV7-9	-	TRBJ1-1	few	TGTGCCAGCAGCTTAGCGCGAGGAGCGGCCACTGAAGCTTTCTTT	CASSLARGAATEAFF
TRBV12-3/TRBV12-4	-	TRBJ1-2	once	TGTGCCAGCAGTCAAAACCGGGGGGGGCATGGCTACACCTTC	CASSQNRGGHGYTF
TRBV11-2	-	TRBJ2-5	medium-sized	TGTGCCAGCGGGGCCCAGGACTACCCGATCCAAGAGACCCAGTACTTC	CASGAQDYPIQETQYF
TRBV7-2	-	TRBJ2-5	-	TGTGCCAGCAGCTTATTGATGGCAGCCTCGAGGGAGACCCAGTACTTC	CASSLLMAASRETQYF
TRBV14	-	TRBJ2-1	few	TGTGCCAGCAGCCAATTTTCCTACAATGAGCAGTTCTTC	CASSQFSYNEQFF
TRBV4-3	-	TRBJ2-1	many	TGCGCCAGCAGCCAAGAAGGAGGGGGTACCTACAATGAGCAGTTCTTC	CASSQEGGGTYNEQFF
TRBV4-2	-	TRBJ1-2	medium-sized	TGTGCCAGCAGCCAAGATAAGGGGGGCTACACCTTC	CASSQDKGGYTF
TRBV18	-	TRBJ1-6	few	TGTGCCAGCTCACCTCGAGGGGAATCGGGGGATTCACCCCTCCACTTT	CASSPRGESGDSPLHF
TRBV6-2/TRBV6-3	-	TRBJ1-1	-	TGTGCCAGCAGCCCGGCAGGGTTCACTGAAGCTTTCTTT	CASSPAGFTEAFF
TRBV14	-	TRBJ1-1	-	TGTGCCAGCAGCGCATACCTCGGGGTTGAAGCTTTCTTT	CASSAYLGVEAFF
TRBV7-8	TRBD2	TRBJ2-2	few	TGTGCCAGCAGCCCGACTAGCGGGGGGACCGGGGAGCTGTTTTTT	CASSPTSGGTGELFF
TRBV30	TRBD1	TRBJ1-1	few	TGTGCCTGGAGTGGGGGGACAGGGGGAAAGAGGGAAGCTTTCTTT	CAWSGGTGGKREAFF
TRBV27	-	TRBJ2-7	-	TGTGCCAGCAACTTCTGGGGAACGGAGTACTTC	CASNFWGTEYF
TRBV27	TRBD2	TRBJ2-7	-	TGTGCCAGCAGTTTTGCAACTAGCGCCGAGCAGTACTTC	CASSFATSAEQYF
TRBV10-3	-	TRBJ2-1	-	TGTGCCATCAGTCCCCGGGACACCGGCAATGAGCAGTTCTTC	CAISPRDTGNEQFF
TRBV9	TRBD1	TRBJ1-2	few	TGTGCCAGCAGCATGTCCCGGGACAGCTATGGCTACACCTTC	CASSMSRDSYGYTF
TRBV7-8	-	TRBJ1-1	few	TGTGCCAGCAGCTTAGCAAGGGGCAGGCTGAACACTGAAGCTTTCTTT	CASSLARGRLNTEAFF
TRBV5-6	-	TRBJ2-1	-	TGTGCCAGCAGCTCCCCACTATCCTACAATGAGCAGTTCTTC	CASSSPLSYNEQFF
TRBV12-3/TRBV12-4	-	TRBJ2-5	-	TGTGCCAGCAGTTTATACCTCCGGGAGACCCAGTACTTC	CASSLYLRETQYF
TRBV20-1	TRBD2	TRBJ2-7	many	TGCAGTGCTTTAGCGGGGTGGTCGTTAGAGCAGTACTTC	CSALAGWSLEQYF
TRBV7-2	-	TRBJ2-7	few	TGTGCCAGCAGCTCGTATAGCGGTGCCTACGAGCAGTACTTC	CASSSYSGAYEQYF
TRBV11-1	-	TRBJ1-6	few	TGTGCCAGCGGCTCACCCCTCCACTTT	CASGSPLHF
TRBV15	TRBD2	TRBJ2-3	many	TGTGCCACCAGCAGAGCGCGGGAGGCAAATACCCGGAGGGGAACAGATACGCAGTATTTT	CATSRAREANTRRGTDTQYF
TRBV7-9	-	TRBJ2-1	few	TGTGCCAGCAGCTCAGGGTGGGGCTCGAGGGCCTCCTACAATGAGCAGTTCTTC	CASSSGWGSRASYNEQFF
TRBV12-3/TRBV12-4	-	TRBJ2-2	few	TGTGCCAGCAGTTTAGGGCCGGGAACCGGGGAGCTGTTTTTT	CASSLGPGTGELFF
TRBV2	TRBD1	TRBJ2-7	-	TGTGCCAGCGCGTGGGGCAGGGGGTACGAGCAGTACTTC	CASAWGRGYEQYF
TRBV7-6	-	TRBJ1-5	few	TGTGCCAGCAGCTCACAGGGAAATCAGCCCCAGCATTTT	CASSSQGNQPQHF
TRBV2	TRBD2	TRBJ2-3	-	TGTGCCAGCAGCCGGACTAGCGGGGTCACAGATACGCAGTATTTT	CASSRTSGVTDTQYF
TRBV7-9	TRBD1	TRBJ2-7	-	TGTGCCAGCAGACGACAGGGGGGGAGCTCCTACGAGCAGTACTTC	CASRRQGGSSYEQYF
TRBV7-6	-	TRBJ2-2	-	TGTGCCAGCAGCCCCCGTTTAACGACGAACACCGGGGAGCTGTTTTTT	CASSPRLTTNTGELFF
TRBV11-2	TRBD1	TRBJ2-3	-	TGTGCCAGCAGCCGGACAGGGGACACCACAGATACGCAGTATTTT	CASSRTGDTTDTQYF
TRBV27	-	TRBJ2-7	-	TGTGCCAGCAGTTTATTCGTTCCCCCTAGGGGCTACGAGCAGTACTTC	CASSLFVPPRGYEQYF
TRBV7-2	-	TRBJ2-5	few	TGTGCCAGCAGCGAATACCAAGAGACCCAGTACTTC	CASSEYQETQYF
TRBV28	-	TRBJ2-6	-	TGTGCCAGCAGTTTATGGGGAATGGCTGGGGCCAACGTCCTGACTTTC	CASSLWGMAGANVLTF
TRBV7-2	TRBD2	TRBJ2-1	medium-sized	TGTGCCAGCAGCTTAGCGCTGTCCGGGACTAGGGGTGAGCAGTTCTTC	CASSLALSGTRGEQFF
TRBV7-3	TRBD1	TRBJ2-2	-	TGTGCCAGCAGGAGGGGGCAGGGTACCGGGGAGCTGTTTTTT	CASRRGQGTGELFF
TRBV13	-	TRBJ2-7	many	TGTGCCAGCAGCTTCCCTGGGAATGGGGGTCTCGAGCAGTACTTC	CASSFPGNGGLEQYF
TRBV20-1	-	TRBJ2-7	-	TGCAGTGCTAAGAGGATGCTAACCTACGAGCAGTACTTC	CSAKRMLTYEQYF
TRBV7-6	-	TRBJ2-3	-	TGTGCCAGCAGCTTAAGTATACAGGTAGCAGATACGCAGTATTTT	CASSLSIQVADTQYF